This is a list of T cell receptor beta chains from one sample in a study of blood T cells in healthy people across ages. TCRdb analysed the 5' RACE reads with MiXCR anew, one entry per CDR3 protein. The data contain 780,000 or so distinct CDR3 sequences, roughly 25% of them singletons. The same sample was also studied in work on T cells of mothers and their children.

Sample: blood. These receptors all come from a boy aged 5-17 years in good health. Both conserved end residues are part of each CDR3. The order of the fields is CDR3 length, V gene, J gene, CDR3 protein.

15,TRBV11-2,TRBJ2-7,CASSLGLADQYEQYF
12,TRBV7-9,TRBJ2-1,CASSLAVHEQFF
14,TRBV4-1,TRBJ2-7,CASSPPGNLHEQYF
15,TRBV12-3/TRBV12-4,TRBJ2-1,CAGSLSERGYNEQFF
15,TRBV3-1,TRBJ2-7,CASSLFTGGESEQYF
12,TRBV12-3/TRBV12-4,NA,CASTRGAETQYF
13,TRBV7-2,TRBJ2-1,CAVRLAGGQEQFF
14,TRBV20-1,TRBJ2-5,CSASQAELQETQYF
11,TRBV29-1,TRBJ2-1,CSVETGLEQFF
13,TRBV7-3,TRBJ2-1,CASSPLLGDEQFF
12,TRBV7-3,NA,CASSLFGGAQFF
16,TRBV7-8,TRBJ2-1,CASSLVERRAYNEQFF
12,TRBV12-3/TRBV12-4,NA,CASSYGRQRQFF
15,TRBV4-3,NA,CASSPQGADMDEQFF
15,TRBV7-2,NA,CASSLGQGMTYEQYF
15,TRBV14,TRBJ2-3,CASSQAQQKIDTQYF